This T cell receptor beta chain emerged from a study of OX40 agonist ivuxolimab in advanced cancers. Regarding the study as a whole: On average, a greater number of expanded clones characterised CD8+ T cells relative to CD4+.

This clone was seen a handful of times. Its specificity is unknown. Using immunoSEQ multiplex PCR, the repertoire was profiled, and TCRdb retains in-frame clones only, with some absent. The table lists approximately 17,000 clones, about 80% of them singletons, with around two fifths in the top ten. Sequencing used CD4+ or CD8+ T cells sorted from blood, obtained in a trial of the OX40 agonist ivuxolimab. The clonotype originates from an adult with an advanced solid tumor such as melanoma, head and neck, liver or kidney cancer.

The CDR3 spells CASSASGDGNTEAFF. CDR3 coding DNA: TGCGCCAGCAGCGCAAGCGGGGACGGTAACACTGAAGCTTTCTTT. The genes are TRBV23-1 and TRBJ1-1, with D perhaps matching TRBD1 (5 bases). TRBV23-1 is noted as an ORF with a role that remains uncertain. V was cut by 6 bases and J by 2 bases, with 16 bases left in between. This CDR3 comprises 15 residues.